The T cell receptor (beta chain) under discussion was sequenced for a study of OX40 agonist ivuxolimab in advanced cancers. The study in broad terms: The costimulatory receptor OX40 (CD134) was targeted by ivuxolimab, a fully human IgG2 agonistic monoclonal antibody. Intravenous ivuxolimab was administered to patients every 2 weeks at six dose levels: 0.01, 0.1, 0.3, 1.5, 3 and 10 mg/kg. Among the roughly 50 dose-escalation patients, some 19 had hepatocellular carcinoma, 15 or so melanoma, 9 renal cell carcinoma and 9 head and neck cancer. A male proportion of roughly 80% and a mean age of about 60 years, ranging from 23 to 79, were recorded for the dose-escalation cohort. Patients were allowed to have had prior anti-PD-1, anti-PD-L1 or anti-CTLA-4 therapy, and around 37% of the dose-escalation patients had previously received checkpoint inhibitors. Three dose-escalation patients achieved partial responses, one with hepatocellular carcinoma and two with cutaneous melanoma. The point of sequencing TCRbeta in the periphery was to test whether ivuxolimab changed TCR sequence diversity and drove clonal T-cell expansion. The paper describes the monotherapy dose-escalation part (N ≈ 50 patients) of the phase I trial of ivuxolimab. The study at large found these results: In partial responders in the 0.1-3.0 mg/kg groups, normalized peripheral clonal expansion was found to be among the lowest, especially among CD8+ T cells. The antigen specificity of the peripheral T cells that underwent clonal expansion was not determined. Clonal expansion of both CD4+ and CD8+ blood T cells was observed from baseline to week 6 at doses 0.1 to 3.0 mg/kg. After ivuxolimab, CD8+ T cells had more expanded clones than CD4+ T cells on average. Low levels of normalized T-cell clonal expansion were also seen in some patients who did not respond.

From cysteine to phenylalanine, the CDR3 is 13 amino acids long. The read is trimmed to its CDR3 DNA, 39 bases read in frame from base 1. V is pared back by 6 bases and J by 1 base, with 9 bases lying between the germline termini. CDR1 is given as MNHEY and CDR2 as SMNVEV, both from the germline V gene (reference sequence). A word on this clone: It lacks a known antigen. No much larger clonotype is one base removed from it; base qualities were not supplied.

Patients with autoimmune disease history or receiving systemic immunosuppression were excluded from the trial. Peripheral blood for TCR sequencing was drawn from every dose cohort at baseline, at cycle 4 day 1 and at cycle 7 day 1. Samples were obtained from an open-label, multicenter, first-in-human phase I dose-escalation trial of ivuxolimab. The trial enrolled adults with locally advanced or metastatic head and neck squamous cell, hepatocellular, melanoma or renal cell carcinoma. Before TCR sequencing, CD4+ and CD8+ T cells were separately sorted from peripheral blood. To sequence the TCRbeta CDR3 region, genomic DNA was isolated from the sorted cells. The immunoSEQ Assay was used to sequence the TCRbeta CDR3 regions. Imported from immuneACCESS, the table was reduced by TCRdb to in-frame sequences with V and J called. These copies leave out some clones; in studies compared against another copy, an unresolved V gene accounts for under half, and the cause of the remainder is not known. The sample includes under 85,000 clones, with approximately 89% observed a single time. The ten top clones hold 0.5% to 0.6% of the sample.

The receptor chain draws on TRBV27 and TRBJ1-1, with the D segment identity uncertain. The sample in question was CD4+ or CD8+ T cells sorted from blood, obtained in a trial of the OX40 agonist ivuxolimab. This clonotype was obtained from an adult with an advanced solid tumor such as melanoma, head and neck, liver or kidney cancer. The DNA sequence reads TGTGCCAGCAGGCTCCAAAAGAACACTGAAGCTTTCTTT. It translates to CASRLQKNTEAFF.